This TCR beta chain emerged from a study of somatic mutations in cytotoxic T cells in rheumatoid arthritis. Points from the study as a whole: Within 8 of 65 patients, the single biggest CD8+ clone made up more than 20% of CD8+ cells.

About this clone itself: Its antigen is undetermined.

The CDR3 sequence is 11 residues long. The ends were cut back, 2 bases at V and 7 bases at J, with 7 bases in the middle. The germline CDR1 and CDR2 sequences are SGHDT and YYEEEE. Isolation of the CD4+ and CD8+ populations was accomplished via positive magnetic bead selection, with purity assessed by flow cytometry. Generated by immunoSEQ multiplex PCR, the TCRdb table keeps only in-frame clones and is missing some. The sample has under 20,000 clones, 86% seen once. The chain carries TRBV5-6 and TRBJ2-7; D unclear. The origin of this receptor is a middle-aged man in good health. Sequences were obtained from CD8+ T cells sorted from blood. The CDR3 reads CASSFSGEQYF. The CDR3 nucleotides read TGTGCCAGCAGCTTCAGTGGGGAGCAGTACTTC.